This T cell receptor beta chain was retrieved from a study of early T cells in non-severe SARS-CoV-2 infection. V lost 3 bases and J 4 bases, leaving 10 bases between the germline ends. The length of the CDR3 is 14 residues. Germline CDR1 is PRHDT and CDR2 is FYEKMQ (reference sequence). One entry per CDR3 protein results from TCRdb running MiXCR on the 5' RACE reads. The table has about 110,000 distinct CDR3 sequences, around 10% seen once; the top ten hold roughly 7.5%. The sequenced sample consisted of whole blood. The chain couples TRBV13 to TRBJ2-4, with D tentatively TRBD2 (6 bases). The TCR was taken from an adult who was a healthcare worker with PCR-confirmed SARS-CoV-2 infection or an uninfected control (not recorded which). The CDR3 region has the DNA TGTGCCAGCAGCTTGATAGCGGCTAAAAACATTCAGTACTTC. As protein: CASSLIAAKNIQYF.